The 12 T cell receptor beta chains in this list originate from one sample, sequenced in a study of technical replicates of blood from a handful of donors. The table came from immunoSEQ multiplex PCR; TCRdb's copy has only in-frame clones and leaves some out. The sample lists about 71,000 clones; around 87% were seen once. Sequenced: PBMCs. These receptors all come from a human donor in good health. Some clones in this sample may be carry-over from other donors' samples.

CDR3 residues: CASSLSGWADTQYF. In DNA form, the CDR3 reads TGTGCCAGCAGCTTAAGCGGGTGGGCAGATACGCAGTATTTT. The rearrangement links TRBV7-6 to TRBJ2-3; tentatively, D is TRBD2 (6 bases). With 2 bases removed from V and 4 bases from J, the gap between germline ends came to 10 bases. Germline CDR1 reads SGHVS; CDR2 reads FNYEAQ. This CDR3 is built from 14 residues.

CDR3 in DNA: TGTGCCAGCAGCCCGGGACACTTCTCTGGAAACACCATATATTTT. It translates to CASSPGHFSGNTIYF. The genes are TRBV5-4 and TRBJ1-3; the D gene is possibly TRBD1 (6 bases). Trimming removed 4 bases from V and 0 bases from J, with 11 bases in between. Germline V gene data show CDR1 as SGHNT and CDR2 as YYREEE (reference sequence). This CDR3 spans 15 amino acids.

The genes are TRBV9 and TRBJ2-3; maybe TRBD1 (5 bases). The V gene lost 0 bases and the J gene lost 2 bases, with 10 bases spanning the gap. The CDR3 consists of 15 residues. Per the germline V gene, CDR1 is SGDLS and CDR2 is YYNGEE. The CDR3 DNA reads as TGTGCCAGCAGCGTAGCTCCAGGGCCCACAGATACGCAGTATTTT. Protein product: CASSVAPGPTDTQYF.

As DNA, the CDR3 is TGTGCCAGTAGTCTCGATGTGTTCGGCAAAAACATTCAGTACTTC. Residues: CASSLDVFGKNIQYF. This chain uses TRBV19 with TRBJ2-4, with D uncertain. This CDR3 spans 15 amino acids. Trimming removed 5 bases from V and 3 bases from J, with 14 bases in between. Germline CDR1 and CDR2: LNHDA and SQIVND (reference sequence).

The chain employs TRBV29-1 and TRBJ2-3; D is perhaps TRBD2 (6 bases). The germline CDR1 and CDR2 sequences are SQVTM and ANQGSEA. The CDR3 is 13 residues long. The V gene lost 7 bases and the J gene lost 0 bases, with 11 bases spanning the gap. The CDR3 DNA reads TGCAGCGCAAGACTAGGTAGCACAGATACGCAGTATTTT. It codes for CSARLGSTDTQYF.

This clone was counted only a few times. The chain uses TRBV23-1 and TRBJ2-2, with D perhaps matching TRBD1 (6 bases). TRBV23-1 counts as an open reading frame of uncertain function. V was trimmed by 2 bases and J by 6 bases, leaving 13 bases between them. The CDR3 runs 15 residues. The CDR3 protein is CASSQQQGRAGELFF. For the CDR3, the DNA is TGCGCCAGCAGTCAACAACAGGGAAGGGCCGGGGAGCTGTTTTTT.

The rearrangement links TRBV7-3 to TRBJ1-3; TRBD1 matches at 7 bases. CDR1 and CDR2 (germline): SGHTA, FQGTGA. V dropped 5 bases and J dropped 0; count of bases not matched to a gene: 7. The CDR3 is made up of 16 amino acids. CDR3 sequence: CASSPEGARSGNTIYF. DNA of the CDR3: TGTGCCAGCAGCCCAGAGGGGGCCCGCTCTGGAAACACCATATATTTT.

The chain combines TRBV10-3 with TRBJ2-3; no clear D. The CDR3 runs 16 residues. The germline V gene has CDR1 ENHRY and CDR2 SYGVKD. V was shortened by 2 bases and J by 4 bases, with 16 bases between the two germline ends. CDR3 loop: CAISERTLREADTQYF. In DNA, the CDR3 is TGTGCCATCAGTGAGAGAACCCTCCGAGAGGCAGATACGCAGTATTTT.

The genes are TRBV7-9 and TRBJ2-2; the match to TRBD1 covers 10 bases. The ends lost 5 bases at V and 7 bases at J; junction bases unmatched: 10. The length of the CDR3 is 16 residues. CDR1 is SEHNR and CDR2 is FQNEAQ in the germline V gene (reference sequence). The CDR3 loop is CASSPRTGGNGGELFF. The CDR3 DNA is TGTGCCAGCAGCCCCCGGACAGGGGGTAACGGCGGGGAGCTGTTTTTT.

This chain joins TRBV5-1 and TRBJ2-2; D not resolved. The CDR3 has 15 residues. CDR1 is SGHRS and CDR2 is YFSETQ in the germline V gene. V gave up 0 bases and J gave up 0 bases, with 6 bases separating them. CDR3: CASSLVQSNTGELFF. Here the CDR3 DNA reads TGCGCCAGCAGCTTGGTACAGTCGAACACCGGGGAGCTGTTTTTT. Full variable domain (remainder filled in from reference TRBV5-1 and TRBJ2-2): KAGVTQTPRYLIKTRGQQVTLSCSPISGHRSVSWYQQTPGQGLQFLFEYFSETQRNKGNFPGRFSGRQFSNSRSEMNVSTLELGDSALYLCASSLVQSNTGELFFGEGSRLTVL.

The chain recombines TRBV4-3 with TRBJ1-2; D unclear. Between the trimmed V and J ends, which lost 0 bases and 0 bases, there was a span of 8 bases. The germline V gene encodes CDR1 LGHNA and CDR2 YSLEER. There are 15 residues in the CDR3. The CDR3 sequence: CASSQEWAANYGYTF. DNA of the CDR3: TGCGCCAGCAGCCAAGAATGGGCAGCTAACTATGGCTACACCTTC.

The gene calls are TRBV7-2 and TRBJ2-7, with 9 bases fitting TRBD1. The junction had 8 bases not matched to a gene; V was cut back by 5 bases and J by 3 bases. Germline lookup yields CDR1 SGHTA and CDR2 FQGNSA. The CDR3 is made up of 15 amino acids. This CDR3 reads CASSHGQGIFYEQYF. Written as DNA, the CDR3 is TGTGCCAGCAGCCACGGACAGGGGATCTTCTACGAGCAGTACTTC.